Shown below are 8 T cell receptor beta chains from a single sample sequenced in a study of blood T cell repertoires in COVID-19. Sequenced by immunoSEQ multiplex PCR; TCRdb stores in-frame clones only, minus some. The top ten hold roughly 21% of the sample, which has roughly 190,000 clones, roughly nine tenths seen once. Sequenced sample: peripheral blood. The receptors were gathered from a man aged 55 to 70 with active or convalescent COVID-19.

A single count supports this clone. The V gene is TRBV6-5, the J gene TRBJ2-1; 7 positions agree with TRBD1. Germline lookup yields CDR1 MNHEY and CDR2 SVGAGI. Trimming cost V 4 bases and J 2 bases; bases outside gene matches: 5. The CDR3 has 15 amino acids. DNA of the CDR3: TGTGCCAGCAGTTCCTACAGGGGACCCTACAATGAGCAGTTCTTC. Translating it yields CASSSYRGPYNEQFF.

This chain connects TRBV7-2 to TRBJ2-2; TRBD2 matches at 8 bases. The germline V gene encodes CDR1 SGHTA and CDR2 FQGNSA. J lost 6 bases, V lost 4 bases, and 4 bases had no gene match. The CDR3 is made up of 14 amino acids. The CDR3 DNA is TGTGCCAGCAGCTGGCAACTAGCGGCCGGGGAGCTGTTTTTT. Residues: CASSWQLAAGELFF.

The rearrangement links TRBV5-4 to TRBJ1-1; D perhaps matches TRBD1 (5 bases). V was pared by 4 bases and J by 0 bases, with 13 bases between. Germline V gene sequence: CDR1 SGHNT, CDR2 YYREEE (reference sequence). This CDR3 region has 15 residues. Written as DNA, the CDR3 is TGTGCCAGCAGCGACAAGACAGACCTGAACACTGAAGCTTTCTTT. This encodes CASSDKTDLNTEAFF.

The chain is built from TRBV6-6 and TRBJ2-1; D is unresolved. CDR3 length: 12 amino acids. Germline V gene sequence: CDR1 MNHNY, CDR2 SVGAGI (reference sequence). The CDR3 region is CATSPGHNEQFF. The CDR3, as DNA: TGTGCTACGTCCCCAGGCCACAATGAGCAGTTCTTC.

V usage is TRBV6-5 and J usage is TRBJ1-2, with D unresolved. Germline assignment: CDR1 MNHEY and CDR2 SVGAGI. V dropped 6 bases and J dropped 4 bases, with 15 bases sitting between them. The length of the CDR3 is 14 residues. Here the CDR3 DNA reads TGTGCCAGCAGGATACAGCTCGGTAGCTATGGCTACACCTTC. Its protein product is CASRIQLGSYGYTF.

The chain has TRBV3-1 (or the pseudogene TRBV3-2) and TRBJ1-1; possibly TRBD1 for D (5 bases). The CDR3 is 13 residues long. CDR1 and CDR2 (germline): LGHDT, YNNKEL (reference sequence). The V end was cut by 0 bases, the J end by 7 bases, with 9 bases between. CDR3 region: CASSQDSGIEAFF. The CDR3 DNA reads as TGTGCCAGCAGCCAAGATTCAGGGATTGAAGCTTTCTTT.

The chain recombines TRBV27 with TRBJ1-5; D gene uncertain. V lost 6 bases and J lost 3, with 15 bases in between. The germline gives CDR1 MNHEY, CDR2 SMNVEV (reference sequence). The CDR3 consists of 15 residues. The CDR3 reads CASSLDTSPNQPQHF. For the CDR3, the DNA is TGTGCCAGCAGCCTCGACACCTCCCCCAATCAGCCCCAGCATTTT.

As to this clone: This CDR3 is also generated by other DNA sequences in the sample. The chain carries TRBV5-1 and TRBJ1-5; D not resolved. Germline loops: CDR1 SGHRS, CDR2 YFSETQ. This CDR3 comprises 13 residues. V was shortened by 0 bases and J by 5 bases, with 6 bases between the two germline ends. DNA for the CDR3: TGCGCCAGCAGCTTGGTCCCAGATCAGCCCCAGCATTTT. This gives the protein CASSLVPDQPQHF. The variable domain in full, completed from reference TRBV5-1 and TRBJ1-5, reads KAGVTQTPRYLIKTRGQQVTLSCSPISGHRSVSWYQQTPGQGLQFLFEYFSETQRNKGNFPGRFSGRQFSNSRSEMNVSTLELGDSALYLCASSLVPDQPQHFGDGTRLSIL.